This is a list of T cell receptor beta chains from one sample in a study of T cell repertoires and HLA-DP antigens. Their antigens are not known. This table comes from immunoSEQ multiplex PCR, and its TCRdb copy is limited to in-frame clones, with some not included. The repertoire holds approximately 90,000 clones, with around 86% as singletons. Material for sequencing was CD4+ T cells from PBMCs. These receptors all stem from a man between 45 and 60 years old in good health and CMV-seronegative. CDR3s include the opening cysteine and the closing phenylalanine or tryptophan. Fields, in order: J gene, D gene, V gene, clone size, CDR3 protein, CDR3 DNA. D genes are given only for firm matches. Clone size is shown for a subset of rows, as once, few, many or a class of expanded clone.

j_gene: TRBJ1-5
d_gene: NA
v_gene: TRBV2
abundance: NA
CDR3aa: CASGGSGQPQHF
CDR3nt: TGTGCCAGCGGGGGTAGCGGGCAGCCCCAGCATTTT

j_gene: TRBJ2-5
d_gene: NA
v_gene: TRBV27
abundance: NA
CDR3aa: CSVFGYQETQYF
CDR3nt: TGTTCGGTGTTTGGGTACCAAGAGACCCAGTACTTC

j_gene: TRBJ2-5
d_gene: NA
v_gene: TRBV14
abundance: NA
CDR3aa: CASSQGFPGTPGHETQYF
CDR3nt: TGTGCCAGCAGCCAGGGGTTCCCCGGGACCCCCGGTCACGAGACCCAGTACTTC

j_gene: TRBJ2-7
d_gene: NA
v_gene: TRBV5-4
abundance: NA
CDR3aa: CASRSQRNSYEQYF
CDR3nt: TGTGCCAGCAGGTCTCAGCGGAACTCCTACGAGCAGTACTTC

j_gene: TRBJ1-1
d_gene: NA
v_gene: TRBV25-1
abundance: NA
CDR3aa: CASSDGGGHPTEAFF
CDR3nt: TGTGCCAGCAGTGACGGGGGAGGACACCCCACTGAAGCTTTCTTT

j_gene: TRBJ1-2
d_gene: NA
v_gene: TRBV10-1
abundance: NA
CDR3aa: CASIQTTGYYGYTF
CDR3nt: TGCGCCAGCATTCAGACGACGGGCTACTATGGCTACACCTTC

j_gene: TRBJ2-7
d_gene: TRBD1
v_gene: TRBV6-5
abundance: NA
CDR3aa: CASSAGTEYEQYF
CDR3nt: TGTGCCAGCAGCGCCGGGACAGAATACGAGCAGTACTTC

j_gene: TRBJ2-2
d_gene: NA
v_gene: TRBV5-8
abundance: NA
CDR3aa: CASSLGVANTGELFF
CDR3nt: TGTGCCAGCAGCTTGGGGGTCGCTAACACCGGGGAGCTGTTTTTT

j_gene: TRBJ1-5
d_gene: TRBD1
v_gene: TRBV7-9
abundance: NA
CDR3aa: CASSSGTGADQPQHF
CDR3nt: TGTGCCAGCAGCTCCGGGACAGGGGCCGATCAGCCCCAGCATTTT

j_gene: TRBJ1-5
d_gene: NA
v_gene: TRBV19
abundance: NA
CDR3aa: CASSTARDQPQHF
CDR3nt: TGTGCCAGTAGTACCGCGAGGGATCAGCCCCAGCATTTT

j_gene: TRBJ1-3
d_gene: NA
v_gene: TRBV19
abundance: NA
CDR3aa: CASSIEGTGNTIYF
CDR3nt: TGTGCCAGTAGTATCGAGGGAACTGGAAACACCATATATTTT

j_gene: TRBJ2-2
d_gene: TRBD1
v_gene: TRBV7-9
abundance: few
CDR3aa: CASTGQENTGELFF
CDR3nt: TGTGCCAGTACAGGACAGGAGAACACCGGGGAGCTGTTTTTT

j_gene: TRBJ1-2
d_gene: TRBD1
v_gene: TRBV5-5
abundance: few
CDR3aa: CASSLEVGQGGLGYTF
CDR3nt: TGTGCCAGCAGCTTGGAAGTGGGACAGGGGGGGCTTGGCTACACCTTC

j_gene: TRBJ1-4
d_gene: NA
v_gene: TRBV6-5
abundance: NA
CDR3aa: CASSYEGGQGEKLFF
CDR3nt: TGTGCCAGCAGTTACGAAGGGGGGCAGGGTGAAAAACTGTTTTTT

j_gene: TRBJ2-2
d_gene: NA
v_gene: TRBV6-6
abundance: NA
CDR3aa: CASSYAGSTGELFF
CDR3nt: TGTGCCAGCAGTTATGCAGGGAGCACCGGGGAGCTGTTTTTT

j_gene: TRBJ2-5
d_gene: NA
v_gene: TRBV7-9
abundance: NA
CDR3aa: CALLTQETQYF
CDR3nt: TGTGCCCTTCTTACCCAAGAGACCCAGTACTTC

j_gene: TRBJ1-1
d_gene: NA
v_gene: TRBV28
abundance: NA
CDR3aa: CATSGAKEGNTEAFF
CDR3nt: TGTGCCACCAGTGGGGCAAAAGAGGGCAACACTGAAGCTTTCTTT

j_gene: TRBJ1-6
d_gene: NA
v_gene: TRBV11-2
abundance: NA
CDR3aa: CASSSGFVSSYNSPLHF
CDR3nt: TGTGCCAGCAGCTCGGGGTTTGTTTCCTCCTATAATTCACCCCTCCACTTT

j_gene: TRBJ1-4
d_gene: NA
v_gene: TRBV7-2
abundance: once
CDR3aa: CASSPVDPGIGEKLFF
CDR3nt: TGTGCCAGCAGCCCCGTAGATCCAGGGATAGGTGAAAAACTGTTTTTT

j_gene: TRBJ2-3
d_gene: TRBD2
v_gene: TRBV10-2
abundance: NA
CDR3aa: CASRLAVTDTQYF
CDR3nt: TGCGCCAGCAGACTAGCGGTCACAGATACGCAGTATTTT

j_gene: TRBJ2-3
d_gene: TRBD2
v_gene: TRBV11-2
abundance: NA
CDR3aa: CASSTFRTSGLTDTQYF
CDR3nt: TGTGCCAGCAGCACCTTCCGGACTAGCGGGCTCACAGATACGCAGTATTTT

j_gene: TRBJ2-1
d_gene: TRBD2
v_gene: TRBV7-2
abundance: NA
CDR3aa: CASSLLELAGRGEQFF
CDR3nt: TGTGCCAGCAGCTTACTGGAACTAGCGGGGAGGGGTGAGCAGTTCTTC

j_gene: TRBJ2-5
d_gene: NA
v_gene: TRBV6-5
abundance: once
CDR3aa: CASSYGVTGETQYF
CDR3nt: TGTGCCAGCAGTTACGGGGTAACGGGTGAGACCCAGTACTTC

j_gene: TRBJ2-7
d_gene: NA
v_gene: TRBV30
abundance: NA
CDR3aa: CAWSAQQGPLYEQYF
CDR3nt: TGTGCCTGGAGTGCCCAGCAGGGTCCTCTTTACGAGCAGTACTTC

j_gene: TRBJ2-2
d_gene: NA
v_gene: TRBV5-1
abundance: NA
CDR3aa: CASRGAVSTGELFF
CDR3nt: TGCGCCAGCAGAGGGGCGGTGAGCACCGGGGAGCTGTTTTTT

j_gene: TRBJ2-5
d_gene: NA
v_gene: TRBV15
abundance: NA
CDR3aa: CATSRVRLAGETQYF
CDR3nt: TGTGCCACCAGCAGAGTACGACTTGCAGGGGAGACCCAGTACTTC

j_gene: TRBJ2-5
d_gene: TRBD2
v_gene: TRBV15
abundance: NA
CDR3aa: CATSRGLGGQETQYF
CDR3nt: TGTGCCACCAGCAGAGGTTTGGGGGGGCAAGAGACCCAGTACTTC

j_gene: TRBJ2-7
d_gene: NA
v_gene: TRBV5-1
abundance: NA
CDR3aa: CASSTGTGAYEQYF
CDR3nt: TGCGCCAGCAGCACAGGGACGGGCGCCTACGAGCAGTACTTC

j_gene: TRBJ2-7
d_gene: NA
v_gene: TRBV28
abundance: NA
CDR3aa: CASEPDRRGEQYF
CDR3nt: TGTGCCAGCGAACCGGACAGGAGGGGCGAGCAGTACTTC

j_gene: TRBJ2-2
d_gene: NA
v_gene: TRBV7-6
abundance: NA
CDR3aa: CASSASRTTGELFF
CDR3nt: TGTGCCAGCAGCGCCTCGCGGACCACCGGGGAGCTGTTTTTT

j_gene: TRBJ2-3
d_gene: NA
v_gene: TRBV21-1
abundance: NA
CDR3aa: CASSKTDRDRGPTDTQYF
CDR3nt: TGTGCCAGCAGCAAGACAGACCGGGACAGGGGGCCAACAGATACGCAGTATTTT

j_gene: TRBJ2-5
d_gene: NA
v_gene: TRBV30
abundance: once
CDR3aa: CAWSAGQKGTQYF
CDR3nt: TGTGCCTGGAGTGCCGGTCAGAAAGGGACCCAGTACTTC

j_gene: TRBJ2-5
d_gene: TRBD1
v_gene: TRBV7-7
abundance: NA
CDR3aa: CASSLTGGLEETQYF
CDR3nt: TGTGCTAGCAGCTTGACAGGGGGCTTGGAAGAGACCCAGTACTTC

j_gene: TRBJ1-6
d_gene: NA
v_gene: TRBV27
abundance: NA
CDR3aa: CASSFSAQNSPLHF
CDR3nt: TGTGCCAGCAGTTTTTCGGCACAGAATTCACCCCTCCACTTT

j_gene: TRBJ2-2
d_gene: NA
v_gene: TRBV11-1
abundance: NA
CDR3aa: CASSSGLTNTGELFF
CDR3nt: TGTGCCAGCAGTTCGGGACTTACGAACACCGGGGAGCTGTTTTTT

j_gene: TRBJ2-1
d_gene: NA
v_gene: TRBV27
abundance: NA
CDR3aa: CASSSTGYNEQFF
CDR3nt: TGTGCCAGCAGTTCGACAGGATACAATGAGCAGTTCTTC

j_gene: TRBJ2-5
d_gene: NA
v_gene: TRBV19
abundance: NA
CDR3aa: CASSIGNSQETQYF
CDR3nt: TGTGCCAGTAGTATAGGGAACAGCCAAGAGACCCAGTACTTC

j_gene: TRBJ2-1
d_gene: NA
v_gene: TRBV29-1
abundance: NA
CDR3aa: CSVDGHYEQFF
CDR3nt: TGCAGCGTCGATGGTCATTACGAGCAGTTCTTC

j_gene: TRBJ2-7
d_gene: TRBD2
v_gene: TRBV5-4
abundance: NA
CDR3aa: CASSFIAGGYEQYF
CDR3nt: TGTGCCAGCAGCTTCATAGCGGGAGGCTACGAGCAGTACTTC

j_gene: TRBJ2-5
d_gene: TRBD2
v_gene: TRBV6-5
abundance: NA
CDR3aa: CASKSSGLIQETQYF
CDR3nt: TGTGCCAGTAAATCTAGCGGGCTGATCCAAGAGACCCAGTACTTC

j_gene: TRBJ2-2
d_gene: TRBD1
v_gene: TRBV29-1
abundance: few
CDR3aa: CSGRQGSTGELFF
CDR3nt: TGCAGCGGTCGACAGGGAAGCACCGGGGAGCTGTTTTTT

j_gene: TRBJ2-7
d_gene: TRBD2
v_gene: TRBV5-4
abundance: NA
CDR3aa: CASSLAGGSYEQYF
CDR3nt: TGTGCCAGCAGCCTAGCGGGAGGTTCCTACGAGCAGTACTTC

j_gene: TRBJ1-3
d_gene: NA
v_gene: TRBV29-1
abundance: NA
CDR3aa: CSVGDGGRGSLGNTIYF
CDR3nt: TGCAGCGTTGGCGATGGGGGCAGGGGCTCTCTTGGAAACACCATATATTTT

j_gene: TRBJ2-7
d_gene: NA
v_gene: TRBV7-2
abundance: NA
CDR3aa: CASSPHSSYEQYF
CDR3nt: TGTGCCAGCAGCCCCCATAGCTCCTACGAGCAGTACTTC

j_gene: TRBJ1-1
d_gene: NA
v_gene: TRBV14
abundance: once
CDR3aa: CASSQDLVLTNTEAFF
CDR3nt: TGTGCCAGCAGCCAAGATCTGGTCCTTACAAACACTGAAGCTTTCTTT

j_gene: TRBJ2-7
d_gene: NA
v_gene: TRBV11-3
abundance: once
CDR3aa: CASSYRENEQYF
CDR3nt: TGTGCCAGCAGCTACAGGGAAAACGAGCAGTACTTC

j_gene: TRBJ1-1
d_gene: TRBD1
v_gene: TRBV19
abundance: NA
CDR3aa: CASSIVQGARTEAFF
CDR3nt: TGTGCCAGTAGTATAGTTCAGGGGGCGAGAACTGAAGCTTTCTTT

j_gene: TRBJ2-7
d_gene: NA
v_gene: TRBV6-6
abundance: NA
CDR3aa: CASSYSRDTRYEQYF
CDR3nt: TGTGCCAGCAGTTACTCCCGGGACACCCGATACGAGCAGTACTTC

j_gene: TRBJ1-2
d_gene: NA
v_gene: TRBV29-1
abundance: NA
CDR3aa: CSVDTGSPEYGYTF
CDR3nt: TGCAGCGTTGACACTGGATCCCCGGAGTATGGCTACACCTTC

j_gene: TRBJ2-1
d_gene: TRBD2
v_gene: TRBV7-3
abundance: NA
CDR3aa: CASSQGSGTSSYNEQFF
CDR3nt: TGTGCCAGCAGCCAAGGAAGCGGGACCAGCTCCTACAATGAGCAGTTCTTC

j_gene: TRBJ2-2
d_gene: NA
v_gene: TRBV2
abundance: NA
CDR3aa: CASSVGPNTGELFF
CDR3nt: TGTGCCAGCAGTGTGGGTCCGAACACCGGGGAGCTGTTTTTT

j_gene: TRBJ2-7
d_gene: TRBD2
v_gene: TRBV2
abundance: NA
CDR3aa: CASSLAGSPYEQYF
CDR3nt: TGTGCCAGCAGTTTAGCGGGCAGCCCCTACGAGCAGTACTTC

j_gene: TRBJ1-6
d_gene: TRBD1
v_gene: TRBV2
abundance: few
CDR3aa: CASRLGDRGNSPLHF
CDR3nt: TGTGCCAGCAGACTTGGGGACAGGGGCAATTCACCCCTCCACTTT

j_gene: TRBJ1-2
d_gene: NA
v_gene: TRBV11-1
abundance: NA
CDR3aa: CASSSPPAVGYTF
CDR3nt: TGTGCCAGCAGCTCACCCCCCGCGGTTGGCTACACCTTC

j_gene: TRBJ2-7
d_gene: NA
v_gene: TRBV28
abundance: NA
CDR3aa: CASSLRQGTYEQYF
CDR3nt: TGTGCCAGCAGTTTAAGGCAGGGGACCTACGAGCAGTACTTC